This TCR beta chain was obtained from a study of T-cell memory formation after mild COVID-19 (dated by TCRdb to the early 2020s). At the level of the whole study: TCR sequence clusters from the two donors were largely donor specific. In a couple of donors, T-cell clones that expanded and contracted after mild COVID-19 were followed by sequencing TCRalpha and TCRbeta repertoires longitudinally. The cohort comprised two young, previously healthy adult volunteers, one female and one male.

General study outcomes and caveats: Balanced CD4/CD8 phenotypes were observed for clones contracting from day 15 to 85, whereas a bias towards CD4+ was observed for a second wave of clones expanding from day 15 to 37. Contracting CD4+ clones appeared mostly in the CM and EM memory subsets, whereas CD8+ clones were enriched in EMRA. Some responding clones were found in pre-infection memory, which suggests that pre-existing cross-reactive memory T cells took part in the SARS-CoV-2 response. SARS-CoV-2 specificity was not confirmed for the second-wave clones peaking on day 37. The study included only a couple of mild cases, and larger cohorts that include severe cases with pre-infection samples were judged to be necessary.

PBMCs were isolated by Ficoll-Paque density gradient centrifugation. This clonotype was seen only a few times. What this receptor recognizes is not known. Base qualities are not at hand, and no much larger clone is one base apart. Sequencing relied on an Illumina NovaSeq 6000. TCRalpha and TCRbeta cDNA libraries were built by 5'RACE with constant-segment primers, adding sample barcodes and unique molecular identifiers. Trizol reagent was used to extract RNA from every sample. Libraries were amplified in two PCR steps, with a second sample barcode and Illumina TruSeq adapters added in the second step. Libraries were sequenced on an Illumina NovaSeq with 2 x 150 bp paired-end reads. The source study handled its data this way. Reads were demultiplexed and collapsed into UMI-guided consensus sequences with migec v1.2.7. With mixcr v2.1.11, UMI consensuses were aligned to TRA and TRB V and J templates and assembled into clonotypes. A clonotype was counted as expanded or contracted only if both edgeR and NoisET called the change significant, with noise models trained on biological replicates. For edgeR calls, the cutoffs were a false discovery rate-adjusted p below 0.01 and a log2 fold-change threshold of 1. As an exploratory analysis of dynamics, PCA with hierarchical clustering was applied to max-normalized trajectories of the 1000 most abundant clonotypes. Each responding clone was given a CD4 or CD8 phenotype based on the CD4+ and CD8+ repertoires, which had been sequenced separately. TCRdb trimmed the raw reads at Q25, called clones with MiXCR and kept productive beta chains. When rows share a CDR3 protein, they turn into one entry using the most common DNA and genes. TCRdb, not the authors, supplied the V and J calls. This sample lists about 130,000 distinct CDR3 sequences; 25% were detected once. The ten largest make up approximately 25% of the sample.

Trimmed from V: 8 bases; trimmed from J: 0 bases; junction bases lacking a gene match: 16. CDR1 ENHRY and CDR2 SYGVKD are derived from the germline V gene. The CDR3 starts with the cysteine, ends with the phenylalanine, and has 18 residues. The retained sequence is limited to the CDR3, 54 bases, with the frame set at the first base. The chain couples TRBV10-3 to TRBJ1-1, with TRBD1 identical over 9 junction bases. Sequencing used PBMCs or a T cell subset sorted from them (not recorded which). The source is an adult woman who had mild COVID-19 (a few samples of this study predate the infection). The sample titles of this study are shuffled in the database, so cell type and time point are left out; the donor was told from shared clones. The base sequence is TGTGCCATCGCCCGGACAGGGGAGGGATTGTTTATGAACACTGAAGCTTTCTTT. This codes for CAIARTGEGLFMNTEAFF.